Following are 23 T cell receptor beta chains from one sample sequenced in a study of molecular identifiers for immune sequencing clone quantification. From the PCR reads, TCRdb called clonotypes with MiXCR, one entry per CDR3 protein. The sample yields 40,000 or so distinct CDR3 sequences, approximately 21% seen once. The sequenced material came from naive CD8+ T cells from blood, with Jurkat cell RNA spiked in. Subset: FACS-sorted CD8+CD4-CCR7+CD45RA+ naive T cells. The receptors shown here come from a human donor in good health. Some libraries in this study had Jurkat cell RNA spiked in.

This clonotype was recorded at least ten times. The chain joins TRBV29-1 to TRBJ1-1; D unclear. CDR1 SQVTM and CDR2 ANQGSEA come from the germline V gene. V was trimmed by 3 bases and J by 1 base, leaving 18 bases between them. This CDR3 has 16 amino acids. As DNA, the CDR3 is TGCAGCGTTGATCGGTGGGCAGATAATGCGAACACTGAAGCTTTCTTT. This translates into CSVDRWADNANTEAFF.

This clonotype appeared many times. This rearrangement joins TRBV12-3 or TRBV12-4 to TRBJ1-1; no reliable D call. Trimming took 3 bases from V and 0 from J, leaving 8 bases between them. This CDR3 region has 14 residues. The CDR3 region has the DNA TGTGCCAGCAGTTTCGTGAGATTGAACACTGAAGCTTTCTTT. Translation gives CASSFVRLNTEAFF.

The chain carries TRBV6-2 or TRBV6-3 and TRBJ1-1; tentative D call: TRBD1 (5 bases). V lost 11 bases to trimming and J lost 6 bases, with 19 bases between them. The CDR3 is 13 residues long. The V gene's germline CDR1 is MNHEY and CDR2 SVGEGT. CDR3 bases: TGTGCCGACGGGGAGGGGCCCCCCCCTGAAGCTTTCTTT. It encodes CADGEGPPPEAFF.

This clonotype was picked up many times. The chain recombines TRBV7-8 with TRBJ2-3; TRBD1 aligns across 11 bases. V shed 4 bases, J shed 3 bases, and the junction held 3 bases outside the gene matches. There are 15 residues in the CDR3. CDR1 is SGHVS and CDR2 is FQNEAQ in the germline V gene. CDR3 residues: CASSWTGGLTDTQYF. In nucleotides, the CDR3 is TGTGCCAGCAGCTGGACAGGGGGCTTGACAGATACGCAGTATTTT.

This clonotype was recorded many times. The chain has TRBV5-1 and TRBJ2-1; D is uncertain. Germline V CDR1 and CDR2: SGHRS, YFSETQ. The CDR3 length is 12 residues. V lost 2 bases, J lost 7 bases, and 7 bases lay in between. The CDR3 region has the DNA TGCGCCAGCAGCTTAACACCGAATGAGCAGTTCTTC. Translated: CASSLTPNEQFF. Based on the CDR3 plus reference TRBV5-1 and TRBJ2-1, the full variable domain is KAGVTQTPRYLIKTRGQQVTLSCSPISGHRSVSWYQQTPGQGLQFLFEYFSETQRNKGNFPGRFSGRQFSNSRSEMNVSTLELGDSALYLCASSLTPNEQFFGPGTRLTVL.

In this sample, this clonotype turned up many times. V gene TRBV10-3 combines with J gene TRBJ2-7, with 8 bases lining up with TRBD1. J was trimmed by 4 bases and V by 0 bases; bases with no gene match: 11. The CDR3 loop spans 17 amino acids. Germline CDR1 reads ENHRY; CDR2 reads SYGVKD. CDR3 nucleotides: TGTGCCATCAGTGAGTCGGGGGCGGGGACAGGAGGGTACGAGCAGTACTTC. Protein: CAISESGAGTGGYEQYF.

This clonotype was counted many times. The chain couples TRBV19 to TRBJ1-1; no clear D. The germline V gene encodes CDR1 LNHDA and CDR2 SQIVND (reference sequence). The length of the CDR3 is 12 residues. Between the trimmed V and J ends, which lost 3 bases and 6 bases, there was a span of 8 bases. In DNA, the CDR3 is TGTGCCAGTAGTATCAGACCCGCTGAAGCTTTCTTT. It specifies CASSIRPAEAFF.

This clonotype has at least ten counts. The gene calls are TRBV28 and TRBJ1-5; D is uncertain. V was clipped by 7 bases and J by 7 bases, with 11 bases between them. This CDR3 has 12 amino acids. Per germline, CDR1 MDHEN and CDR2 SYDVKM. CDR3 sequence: CASNSVNQPQHF. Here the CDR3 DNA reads TGTGCCAGCAATTCTGTGAACCAGCCCCAGCATTTT.

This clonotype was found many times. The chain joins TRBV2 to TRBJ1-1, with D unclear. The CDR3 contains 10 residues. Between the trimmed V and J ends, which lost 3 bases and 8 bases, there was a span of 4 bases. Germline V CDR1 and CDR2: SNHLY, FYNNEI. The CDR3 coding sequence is TGTGCCAGCAGTGATTTCGAAGCTTTCTTT. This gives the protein CASSDFEAFF. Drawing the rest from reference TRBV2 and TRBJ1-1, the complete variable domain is EPEVTQTPSHQVTQMGQEVILRCVPISNHLYFYWYRQILGQKVEFLVSFYNNEISEKSEIFDDQFSVERPDGSNFTLKIRSTKLEDSAMYFCASSDFEAFFGQGTRLTVV.

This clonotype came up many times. The CDR3 DNA follows: TGCGCCAGCAGCTATGGTTACAGCGGGACTCAAGAGACCCAGTACTTC. Protein sequence: CASSYGYSGTQETQYF. V is TRBV5-1 and J is TRBJ2-5, with 7 bases matching TRBD2. The CDR3 runs 16 residues. Germline V CDR1 and CDR2: SGHRS, YFSETQ. Losses at the gene ends were 3 bases for V and 2 bases for J; bases not matched to a gene: 10. Full variable domain (remainder filled in from reference TRBV5-1 and TRBJ2-5): KAGVTQTPRYLIKTRGQQVTLSCSPISGHRSVSWYQQTPGQGLQFLFEYFSETQRNKGNFPGRFSGRQFSNSRSEMNVSTLELGDSALYLCASSYGYSGTQETQYFGPGTRLLVL.

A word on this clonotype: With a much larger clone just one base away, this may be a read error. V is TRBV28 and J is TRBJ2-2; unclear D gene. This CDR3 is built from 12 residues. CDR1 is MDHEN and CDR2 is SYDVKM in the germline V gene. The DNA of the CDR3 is TGTGCCGGCAGTTTATATGGCGGGGAGCTGTTTTTT. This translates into CAGSLYGGELFF.

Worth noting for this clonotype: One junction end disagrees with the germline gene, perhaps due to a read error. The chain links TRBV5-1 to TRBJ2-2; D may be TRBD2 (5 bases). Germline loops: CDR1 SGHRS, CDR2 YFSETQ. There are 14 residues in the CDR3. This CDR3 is CASSLDSYTGELVF. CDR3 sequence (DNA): TGCGCCAGCAGCTTGGACAGCTACACCGGGGAGCTGGTTTTT.

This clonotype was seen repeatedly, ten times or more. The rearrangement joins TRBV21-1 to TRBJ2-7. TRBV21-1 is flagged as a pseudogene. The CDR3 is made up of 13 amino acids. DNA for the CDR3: TGTGCCAGCAGCAAAGAGACTACCTACGAGCAGTACTTC. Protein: CASSKETTYEQYF.

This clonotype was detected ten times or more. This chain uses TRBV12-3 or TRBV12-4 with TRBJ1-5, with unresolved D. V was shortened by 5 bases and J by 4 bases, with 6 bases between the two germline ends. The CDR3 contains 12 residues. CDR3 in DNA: TGTGCCAGCAGTCCTTGGAATCAGCCCCAGCATTTT. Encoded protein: CASSPWNQPQHF.

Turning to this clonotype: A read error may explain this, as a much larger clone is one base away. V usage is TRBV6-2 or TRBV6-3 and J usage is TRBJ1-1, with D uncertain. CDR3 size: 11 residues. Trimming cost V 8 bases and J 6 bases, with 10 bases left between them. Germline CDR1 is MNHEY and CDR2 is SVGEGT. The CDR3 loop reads CASGSLAEAFF. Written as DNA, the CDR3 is TGTGCCAGCGGTTCCCTAGCTGAAGCTTTCTTT.

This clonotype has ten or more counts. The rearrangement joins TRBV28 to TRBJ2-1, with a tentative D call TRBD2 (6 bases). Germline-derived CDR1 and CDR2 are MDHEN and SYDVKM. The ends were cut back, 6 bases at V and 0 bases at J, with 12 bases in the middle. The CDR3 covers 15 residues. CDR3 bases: TGTGCCAGCAGGATAGCGGTTAACTCCTACAATGAGCAGTTCTTC. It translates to CASRIAVNSYNEQFF.

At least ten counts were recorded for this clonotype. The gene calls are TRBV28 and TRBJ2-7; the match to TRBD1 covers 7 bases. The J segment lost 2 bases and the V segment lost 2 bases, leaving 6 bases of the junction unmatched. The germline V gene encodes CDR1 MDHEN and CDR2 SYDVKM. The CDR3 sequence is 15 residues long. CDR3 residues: CASSLGGTDAYEQYF. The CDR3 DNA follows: TGTGCCAGCAGTTTAGGTGGGACAGACGCCTACGAGCAGTACTTC.

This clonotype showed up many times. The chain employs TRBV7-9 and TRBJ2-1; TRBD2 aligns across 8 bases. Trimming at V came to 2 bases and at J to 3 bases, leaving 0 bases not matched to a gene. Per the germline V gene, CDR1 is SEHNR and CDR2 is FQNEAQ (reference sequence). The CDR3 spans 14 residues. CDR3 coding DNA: TGTGCCAGCAGCTTAACTAGCGGCTACAATGAGCAGTTCTTC. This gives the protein CASSLTSGYNEQFF. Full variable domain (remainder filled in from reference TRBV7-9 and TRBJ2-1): DTGVSQNPRHKITKRGQNVTFRCDPISEHNRLYWYRQTLGQGPEFLTYFQNEAQLEKSRLLSDRFSAERPKGSFSTLEIQRTEQGDSAMYLCASSLTSGYNEQFFGPGTRLTVL.

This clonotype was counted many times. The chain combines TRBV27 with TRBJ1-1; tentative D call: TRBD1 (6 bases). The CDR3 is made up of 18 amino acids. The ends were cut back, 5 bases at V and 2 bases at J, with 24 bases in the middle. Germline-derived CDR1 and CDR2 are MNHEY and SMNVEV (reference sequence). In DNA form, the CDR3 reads TGTGCCAGCAGTGAGGTTCGGATTAAGGGGGGGAGTAACACTGAAGCTTTCTTT. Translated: CASSEVRIKGGSNTEAFF.

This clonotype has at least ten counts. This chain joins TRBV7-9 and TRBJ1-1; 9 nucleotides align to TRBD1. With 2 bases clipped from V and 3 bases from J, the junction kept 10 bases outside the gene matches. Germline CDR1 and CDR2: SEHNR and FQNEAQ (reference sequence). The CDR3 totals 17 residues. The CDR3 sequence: CASSLPTGGSRDTEAFF. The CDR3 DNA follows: TGTGCCAGCAGCTTACCCACAGGGGGCAGTAGGGACACTGAAGCTTTCTTT.

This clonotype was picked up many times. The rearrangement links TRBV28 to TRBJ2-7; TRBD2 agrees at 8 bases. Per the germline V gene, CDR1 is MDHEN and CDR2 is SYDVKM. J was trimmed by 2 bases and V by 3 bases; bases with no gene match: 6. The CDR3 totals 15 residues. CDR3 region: CASSLSGLVPYEQYF. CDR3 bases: TGTGCCAGCAGTTTGTCGGGACTAGTACCCTACGAGCAGTACTTC.

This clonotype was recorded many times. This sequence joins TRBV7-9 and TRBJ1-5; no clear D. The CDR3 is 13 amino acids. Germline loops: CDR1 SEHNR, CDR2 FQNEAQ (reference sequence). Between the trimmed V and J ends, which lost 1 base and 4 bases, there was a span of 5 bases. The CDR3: CASSLGENQPQHF. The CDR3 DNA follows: TGTGCCAGCAGCTTAGGGGAGAATCAGCCCCAGCATTTT.

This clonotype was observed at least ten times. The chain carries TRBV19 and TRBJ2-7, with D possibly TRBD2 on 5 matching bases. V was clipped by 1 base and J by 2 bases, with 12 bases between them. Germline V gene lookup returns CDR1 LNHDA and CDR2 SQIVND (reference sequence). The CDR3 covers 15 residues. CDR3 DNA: TGTGCCAGTAGTATAGGGACGGGGAAAACCTACGAGCAGTACTTC. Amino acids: CASSIGTGKTYEQYF.